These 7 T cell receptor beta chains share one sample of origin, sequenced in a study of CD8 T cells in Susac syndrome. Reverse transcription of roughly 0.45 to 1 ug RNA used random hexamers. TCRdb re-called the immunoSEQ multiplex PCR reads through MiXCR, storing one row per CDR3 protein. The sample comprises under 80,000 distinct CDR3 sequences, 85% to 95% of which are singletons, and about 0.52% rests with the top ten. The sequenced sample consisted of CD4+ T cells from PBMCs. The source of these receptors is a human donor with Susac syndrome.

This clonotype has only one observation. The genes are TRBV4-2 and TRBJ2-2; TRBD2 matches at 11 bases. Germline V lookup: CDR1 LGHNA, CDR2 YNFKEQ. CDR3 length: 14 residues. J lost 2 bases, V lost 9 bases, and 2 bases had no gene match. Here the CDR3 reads CASTSGGNTGELFF. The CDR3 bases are TGTGCCAGTACTAGCGGGGGTAACACCGGGGAGCTGTTTTTT.

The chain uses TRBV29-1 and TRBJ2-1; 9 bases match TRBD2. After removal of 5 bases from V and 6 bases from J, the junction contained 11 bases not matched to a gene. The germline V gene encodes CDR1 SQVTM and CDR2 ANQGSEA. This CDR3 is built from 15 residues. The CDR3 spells CSVYRAGGKLNEQFF. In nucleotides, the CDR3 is TGCAGCGTTTATAGAGCGGGGGGAAAACTCAATGAGCAGTTCTTC.

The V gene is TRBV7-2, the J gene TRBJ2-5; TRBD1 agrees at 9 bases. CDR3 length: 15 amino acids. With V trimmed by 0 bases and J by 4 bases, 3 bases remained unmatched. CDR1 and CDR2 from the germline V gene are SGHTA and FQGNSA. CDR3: CASSLAGTGRETQYF. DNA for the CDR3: TGTGCCAGCAGCTTAGCGGGGACAGGGAGAGAGACCCAGTACTTC. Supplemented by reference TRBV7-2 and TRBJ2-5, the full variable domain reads GAGVSQSPSNKVTEKGKDVELRCDPISGHTALYWYRQSLGQGLEFLIYFQGNSAPDKSGLPSDRFSAERTGGSVSTLTIQRTQQEDSAVYLCASSLAGTGRETQYFGPGTRLLVL.

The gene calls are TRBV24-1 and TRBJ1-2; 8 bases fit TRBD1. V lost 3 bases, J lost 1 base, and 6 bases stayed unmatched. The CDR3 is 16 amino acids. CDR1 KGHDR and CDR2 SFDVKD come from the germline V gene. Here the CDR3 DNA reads TGTGCCACCAGTGATCCAACCGGACAGGGTAACTATGGCTACACCTTC. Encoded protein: CATSDPTGQGNYGYTF.

CDR3 sequence (DNA): TGTGCCTGCCAACAGGGGACAGGGGGCTACGAGCAGTACTTC. This encodes CACQQGTGGYEQYF. The J gene is TRBJ2-7, the V gene TRBV30; 11 nucleotides agree with TRBD1. Germline CDR1 and CDR2: GTSNPN and SVGIG (reference sequence). V was pared by 6 bases and J by 3 bases, with 7 bases of the junction left unmatched. The CDR3 has 14 residues. The entire variable domain, with the rest obtained from reference TRBV30 and TRBJ2-7, is as follows: SQTIHQWPATLVQPVGSPLSLECTVEGTSNPNLYWYRQAAGRGLQLLFYSVGIGQISSEVPQNLSASRPQDRQFILSSKKLLLSDSGFYLCACQQGTGGYEQYFGPGTRLTVT.

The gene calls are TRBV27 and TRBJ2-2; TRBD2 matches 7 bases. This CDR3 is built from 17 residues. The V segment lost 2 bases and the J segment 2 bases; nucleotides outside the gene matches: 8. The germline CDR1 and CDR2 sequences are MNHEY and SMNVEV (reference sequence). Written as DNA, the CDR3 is TGTGCCAGCAGTTTAATCGGCGGGGGATTAAACACCGGGGAGCTGTTTTTT. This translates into CASSLIGGGLNTGELFF.

For the CDR3, the DNA is TGTGCCAGCAGACAGGGGACAAATCAGCCCCAGCATTTT. Protein sequence: CASRQGTNQPQHF. The chain employs TRBV25-1 and TRBJ1-5; 7 nucleotides align to TRBD1. The CDR3 runs to 13 residues. J gave up 4 bases and V 6 bases, and 3 bases lay outside the gene matches. Germline values: CDR1 MGHDK, CDR2 SYGVNS.